This TCR beta chain stems from a study of T cell responses to AZD1222 COVID-19 vaccine. Germline V gives CDR1 GTSNPN, CDR2 SVGIG (reference sequence). This CDR3 comprises 14 residues. V was pared by 7 bases and J by 1 base, with 7 bases of the junction left unmatched. TCRdb keeps only in-frame clones here, not all; method: immunoSEQ multiplex PCR. The repertoire holds fewer than 200,000 clones, with roughly 92% as singletons. The chain joins TRBV30 to TRBJ2-3, with 8 bases matching TRBD1. This sequence originates from an adult in good health. The material sequenced was peripheral blood, taken on day 0 of AZD1222 vaccination. In DNA form, the CDR3 reads TGTGCCTCGACCCAGACAGGGGGCACAGATACGCAGTATTTT. It is translated as CASTQTGGTDTQYF.